This note documents a single T cell receptor (beta chain) sequence. What it recognizes is unknown. These data originate in a study of cytomegalovirus exposure and HLA in healthy donors. Study details: Out of about 410 genotyped donors, roughly 83% belonged to the Caucasian-associated ancestry cluster. Study-wide results and limits: An apparent linkage of common viral pathogens to several of the most significant clusters emerged in a later analysis. Many donors shared some public TCRs, even though most TCR sequences were rare.

The PCR made use of 60 Vbeta and 13 Jbeta primers. Profiled with immunoSEQ multiplex PCR; TCRdb holds only in-frame clones, not every one. This table holds around 150,000 clones, about 77% found once. Healthy individuals who donated bone marrow served as the donors. CDR3 length equals 16 residues. J was trimmed by 9 bases and V by 4 bases; bases with no gene match: 18. Germline lookup yields CDR1 MGHRA and CDR2 YSYEKL. The source material was PBMCs. The chain is built from TRBV4-1 and TRBJ2-7; 7 bases align to TRBD1. The TCR was taken from a woman between 50 and 59 years old in good health and CMV-seronegative. The CDR3 coding sequence is TGCGCCAGCAGCCTCACAGGGGCGCCGTCTTCGGGGAGGCAGTACTTC. Residues: CASSLTGAPSSGRQYF.